This record concerns one TCR beta chain sequence. The antigen remains undetermined. This record comes from a study of T cells in localized non-small cell lung cancer. Germline trimming cut 6 bases from V and 4 bases from J; bases unmatched to any gene: 4. Per the germline V gene, CDR1 is MNHEY and CDR2 is SMNVEV (reference sequence). This CDR3 has 14 amino acids. Measured with immunoSEQ multiplex PCR; TCRdb has only the in-frame clones, and not every one. The sample consists of 45,000 or so clones, 70% to 90% of them appearing once. General study findings and limits: In the blood, greater T cell density corresponded to longer overall survival. Uninvolved nearby lung showed the greatest T cell clonality, exceeding that found in tumor.

V and J are TRBV27 and TRBJ1-4, with 8 bases lining up with TRBD1. Specimen: PBMCs, collected before any cancer treatment. The sequence came from a man aged 35-75 years with stage II lung adenocarcinoma. Written as DNA, the CDR3 is TGTGCCAGCAGCTACGACAGGGGTAATGAAAAACTGTTTTTT. This sequence encodes CASSYDRGNEKLFF.